The clone carrying this T cell receptor beta chain has a count of ten or more. As yet, its antigen is unknown. This entry belongs to a study of Graves' ophthalmopathy and Graves' hyperthyroidism. As for the study in general: Peripheral blood samples were taken at initial diagnosis, before any treatment. Overall study results and limits: The 13-signature model separated ophthalmopathy from stable hyperthyroidism at just under 90% sensitivity and approximately 81% specificity.

Between the trimmed V and J ends, which lost 0 bases and 6 bases, there was a span of 15 bases. CDR3 length: 15 amino acids. CDR1 SGDLS and CDR2 YYNGEE come from the germline V gene. Researchers turned away patients with other autoimmune diseases, uncontrolled infections, pregnancy or lactation. Amplification of TCR beta CDR3 regions used RNA transcripts. Investigators did first-round RT-PCR with HTBI primers, then second-round multiplex PCR. TCRdb recomputed calls from the multiplex PCR reads with MiXCR, one row per CDR3 protein. The table includes 620,000 or so distinct CDR3 sequences, approximately 21% detected once.

The gene calls are TRBV9 and TRBJ1-1; D gene ambiguous. The source of this sequence is a woman aged 18-35 years with stable Graves' hyperthyroidism. Some clones in this sample may be carry-over from other donors' samples. Specimen: peripheral blood. The CDR3 DNA is TGTGCCAGCAGCGTAGCGCCGGCACCGGGGTCTGAAGCTTTCTTT. Translating it yields CASSVAPAPGSEAFF.